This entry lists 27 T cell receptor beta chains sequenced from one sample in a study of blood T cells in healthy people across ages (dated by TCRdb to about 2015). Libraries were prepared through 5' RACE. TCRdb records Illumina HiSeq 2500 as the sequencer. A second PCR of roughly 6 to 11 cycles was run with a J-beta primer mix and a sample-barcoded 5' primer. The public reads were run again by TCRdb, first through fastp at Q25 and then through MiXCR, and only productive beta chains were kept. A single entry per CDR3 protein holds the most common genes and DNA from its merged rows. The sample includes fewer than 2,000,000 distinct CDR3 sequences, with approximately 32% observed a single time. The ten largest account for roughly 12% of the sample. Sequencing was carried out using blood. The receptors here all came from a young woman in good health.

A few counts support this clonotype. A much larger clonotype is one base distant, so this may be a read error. In DNA form, the CDR3 reads TGTGCCAGCAGGTGGGGAGATACGCAGTATTTT. It specifies CASRWGDTQYF. The genes are TRBV12-3 or TRBV12-4 and TRBJ2-3; D unresolved. V lost 6 bases, J lost 5 bases, and 6 bases lay in between. The CDR3 is 11 residues long.

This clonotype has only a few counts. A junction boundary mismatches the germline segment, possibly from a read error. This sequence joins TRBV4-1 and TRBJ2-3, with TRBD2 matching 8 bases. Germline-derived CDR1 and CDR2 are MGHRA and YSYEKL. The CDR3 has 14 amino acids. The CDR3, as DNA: TGTGCCAGCAGCCTTAGCGGGATCACAGATACGCAGTATTTT. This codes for CASSLSGITDTQYF.

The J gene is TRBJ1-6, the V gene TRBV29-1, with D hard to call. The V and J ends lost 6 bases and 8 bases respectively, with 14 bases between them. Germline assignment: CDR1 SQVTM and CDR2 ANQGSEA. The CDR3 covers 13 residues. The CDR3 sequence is CSVAAAVDSPLHF. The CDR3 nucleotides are TGCAGCGTCGCTGCGGCTGTGGATTCACCCCTCCACTTT.

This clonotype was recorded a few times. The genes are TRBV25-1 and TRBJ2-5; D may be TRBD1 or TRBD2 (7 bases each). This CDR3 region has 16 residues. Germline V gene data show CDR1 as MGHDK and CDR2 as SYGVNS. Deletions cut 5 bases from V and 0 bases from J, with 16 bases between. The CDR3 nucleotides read TGTGCCAGCAGTCTACAGGGGAGGGGGTACCAAGAGACCCAGTACTTC. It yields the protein CASSLQGRGYQETQYF.

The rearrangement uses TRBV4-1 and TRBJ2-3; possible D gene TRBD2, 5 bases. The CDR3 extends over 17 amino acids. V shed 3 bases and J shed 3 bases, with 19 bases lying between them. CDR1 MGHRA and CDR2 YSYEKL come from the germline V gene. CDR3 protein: CASSHSISGEGTDTQYF. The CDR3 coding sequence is TGCGCCAGCAGCCATTCCATCAGCGGAGAAGGAACAGATACGCAGTATTTT.

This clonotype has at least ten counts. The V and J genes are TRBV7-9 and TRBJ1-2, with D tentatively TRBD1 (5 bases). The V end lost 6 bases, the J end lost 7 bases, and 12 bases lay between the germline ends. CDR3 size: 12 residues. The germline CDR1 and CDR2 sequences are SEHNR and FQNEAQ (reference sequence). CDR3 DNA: TGTGCCAGCAGTTTGCAGGGCTCTGGCTACACCTTC. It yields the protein CASSLQGSGYTF.

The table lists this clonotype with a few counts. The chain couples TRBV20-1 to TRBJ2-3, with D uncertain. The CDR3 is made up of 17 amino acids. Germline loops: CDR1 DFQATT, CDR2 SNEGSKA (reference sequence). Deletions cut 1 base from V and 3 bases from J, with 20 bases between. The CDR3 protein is CSARGVIAAPGTDTQYF. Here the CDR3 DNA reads TGCAGTGCTAGAGGGGTCATCGCGGCCCCAGGTACAGATACGCAGTATTTT.

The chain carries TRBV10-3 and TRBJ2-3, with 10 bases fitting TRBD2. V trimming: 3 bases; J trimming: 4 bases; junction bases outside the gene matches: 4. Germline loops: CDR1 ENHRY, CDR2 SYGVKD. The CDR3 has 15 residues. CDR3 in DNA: TGTGCCATCAGTGATCTAGCGGGAGAGGCAGATACGCAGTATTTT. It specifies CAISDLAGEADTQYF.

The CDR3 region is CASRFLGHGYTF. As DNA, the CDR3 is TGTGCCAGCAGATTTCTCGGTCATGGCTACACCTTC. V usage is TRBV11-2 and J usage is TRBJ1-2; D is undetermined. CDR1 SGHAT and CDR2 FQNNGV come from the germline V gene. The CDR3 is 12 residues long. The V and J ends lost 6 bases and 6 bases respectively, with 11 bases between them.

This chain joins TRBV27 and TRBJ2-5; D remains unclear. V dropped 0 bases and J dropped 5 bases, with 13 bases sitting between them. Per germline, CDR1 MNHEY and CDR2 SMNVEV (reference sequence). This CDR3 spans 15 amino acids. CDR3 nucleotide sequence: TGTGCCAGCAGTTTATCCACAGTGCTCGGGGAGACCCAGTACTTC. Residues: CASSLSTVLGETQYF.

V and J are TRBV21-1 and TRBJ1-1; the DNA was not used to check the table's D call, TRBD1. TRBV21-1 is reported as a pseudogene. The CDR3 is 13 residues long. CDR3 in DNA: TGTGCCAGCAGCAAAGAACAGGGAACTGAAGCTTTCTTT. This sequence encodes CASSKEQGTEAFF.

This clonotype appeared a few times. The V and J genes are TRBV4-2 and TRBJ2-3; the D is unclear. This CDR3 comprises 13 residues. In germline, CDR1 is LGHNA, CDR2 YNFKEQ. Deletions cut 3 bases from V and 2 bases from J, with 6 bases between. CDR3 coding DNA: TGTGCCAGCAGCCAGCGGCCCACAGATACGCAGTATTTT. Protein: CASSQRPTDTQYF.

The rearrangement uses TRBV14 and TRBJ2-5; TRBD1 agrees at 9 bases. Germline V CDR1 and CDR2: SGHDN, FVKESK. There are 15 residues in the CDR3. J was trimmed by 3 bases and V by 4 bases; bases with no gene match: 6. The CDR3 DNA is TGTGCCAGCAGCCGACCAGGGACAGGGAAAGAGACCCAGTACTTC. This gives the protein CASSRPGTGKETQYF.

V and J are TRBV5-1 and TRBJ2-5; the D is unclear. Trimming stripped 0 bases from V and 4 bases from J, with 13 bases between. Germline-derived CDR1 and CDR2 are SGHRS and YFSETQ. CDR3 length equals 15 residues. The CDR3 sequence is CASSLGAGAVETQYF. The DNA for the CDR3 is TGCGCCAGCAGCTTGGGGGCCGGAGCCGTAGAGACCCAGTACTTC.

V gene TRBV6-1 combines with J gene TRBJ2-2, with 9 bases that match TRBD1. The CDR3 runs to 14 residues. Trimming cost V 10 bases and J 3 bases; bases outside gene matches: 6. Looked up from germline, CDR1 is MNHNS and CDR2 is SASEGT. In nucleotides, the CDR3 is TGTGCCACCCTAAGGACAGGGGACACCGGGGAGCTGTTTTTT. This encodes CATLRTGDTGELFF.

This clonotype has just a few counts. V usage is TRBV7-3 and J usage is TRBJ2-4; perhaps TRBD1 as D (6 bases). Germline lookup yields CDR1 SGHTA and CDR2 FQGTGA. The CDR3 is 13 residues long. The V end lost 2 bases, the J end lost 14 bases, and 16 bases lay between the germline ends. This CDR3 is CASSLGKGETKYF. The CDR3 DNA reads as TGTGCCAGCAGCTTAGGGAAGGGGGAGACCAAGTACTTC.

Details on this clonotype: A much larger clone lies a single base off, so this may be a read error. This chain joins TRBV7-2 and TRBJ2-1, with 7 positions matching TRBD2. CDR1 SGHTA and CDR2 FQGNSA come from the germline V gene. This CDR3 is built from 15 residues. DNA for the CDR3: TGTGCCGGCAGCCCCAGCGGGGTCTCCTACAATGAGCAGTTCTTC. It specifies CAGSPSGVSYNEQFF.

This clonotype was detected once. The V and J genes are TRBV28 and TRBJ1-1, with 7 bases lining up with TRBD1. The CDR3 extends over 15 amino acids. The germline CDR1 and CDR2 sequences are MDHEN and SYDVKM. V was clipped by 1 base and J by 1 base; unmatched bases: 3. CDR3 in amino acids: CASSLLTGWNTEAFF. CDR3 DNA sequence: TGTGCCAGCAGTTTATTGACAGGGTGGAACACTGAAGCTTTCTTT.

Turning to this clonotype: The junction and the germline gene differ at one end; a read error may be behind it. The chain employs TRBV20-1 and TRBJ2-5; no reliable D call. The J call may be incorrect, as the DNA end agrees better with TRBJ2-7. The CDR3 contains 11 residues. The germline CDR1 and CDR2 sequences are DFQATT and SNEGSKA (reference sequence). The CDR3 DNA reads TGCTGTGCTAGAGTTGCCGTCGAGCAGTACTTC. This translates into CCARVAVEQYF.

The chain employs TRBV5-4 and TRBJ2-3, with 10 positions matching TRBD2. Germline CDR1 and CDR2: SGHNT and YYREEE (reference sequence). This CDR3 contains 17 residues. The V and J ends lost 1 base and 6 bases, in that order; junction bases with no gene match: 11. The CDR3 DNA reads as TGTGCCAGCAGCTTGAACCAGCGGGGGGGCGCGCTGGATACGCAGTATTTT. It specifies CASSLNQRGGALDTQYF.

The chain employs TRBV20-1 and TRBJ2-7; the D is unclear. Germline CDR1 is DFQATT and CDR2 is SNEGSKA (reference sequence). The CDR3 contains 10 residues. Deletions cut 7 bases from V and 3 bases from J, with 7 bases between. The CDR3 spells CSGENYEQYF. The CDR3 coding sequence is TGCAGTGGGGAAAACTACGAGCAGTACTTC.

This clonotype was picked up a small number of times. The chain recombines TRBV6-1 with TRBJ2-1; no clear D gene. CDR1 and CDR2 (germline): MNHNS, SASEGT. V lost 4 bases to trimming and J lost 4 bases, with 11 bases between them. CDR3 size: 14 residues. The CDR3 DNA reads TGTGCCAGCAGTGGGGAACAGCTTTACAATGAGCAGTTCTTC. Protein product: CASSGEQLYNEQFF.

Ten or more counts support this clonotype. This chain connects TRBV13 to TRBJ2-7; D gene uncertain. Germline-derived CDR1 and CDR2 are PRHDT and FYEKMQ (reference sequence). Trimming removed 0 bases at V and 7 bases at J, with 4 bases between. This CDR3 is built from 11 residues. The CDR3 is CASSLGQEQYF. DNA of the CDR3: TGTGCCAGCAGCTTAGGGCAGGAGCAGTACTTC.

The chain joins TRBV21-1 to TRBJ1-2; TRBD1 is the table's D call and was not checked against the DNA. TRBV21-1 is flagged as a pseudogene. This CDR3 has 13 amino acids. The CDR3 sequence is CASSTTGGSGYTF. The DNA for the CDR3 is TGTGCCAGCAGCACGACGGGGGGATCAGGCTACACCTTC.

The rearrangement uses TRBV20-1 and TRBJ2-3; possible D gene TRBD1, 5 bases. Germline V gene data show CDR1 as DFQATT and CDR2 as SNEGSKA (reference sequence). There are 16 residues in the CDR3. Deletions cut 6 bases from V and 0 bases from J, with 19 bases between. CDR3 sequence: CSAITTRQTSTDTQYF. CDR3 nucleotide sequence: TGCAGTGCCATAACAACCCGACAGACTAGCACAGATACGCAGTATTTT.

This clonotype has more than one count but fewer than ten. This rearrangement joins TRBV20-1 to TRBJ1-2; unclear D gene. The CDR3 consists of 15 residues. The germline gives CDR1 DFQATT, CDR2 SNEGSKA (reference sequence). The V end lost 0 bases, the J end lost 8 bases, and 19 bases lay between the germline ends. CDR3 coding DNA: TGCAGTGCTAGAGATTATCAGAACCTTTCGGCGGGCTACACCTTC. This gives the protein CSARDYQNLSAGYTF.

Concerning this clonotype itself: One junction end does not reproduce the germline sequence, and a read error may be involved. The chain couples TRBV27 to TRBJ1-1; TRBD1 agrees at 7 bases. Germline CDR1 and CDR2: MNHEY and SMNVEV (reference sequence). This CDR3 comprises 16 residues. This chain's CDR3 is CASSLSKGAGGTGAFF. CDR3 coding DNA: TGTGCCAGCAGTTTATCGAAGGGGGCCGGTGGAACTGGAGCTTTCTTT.